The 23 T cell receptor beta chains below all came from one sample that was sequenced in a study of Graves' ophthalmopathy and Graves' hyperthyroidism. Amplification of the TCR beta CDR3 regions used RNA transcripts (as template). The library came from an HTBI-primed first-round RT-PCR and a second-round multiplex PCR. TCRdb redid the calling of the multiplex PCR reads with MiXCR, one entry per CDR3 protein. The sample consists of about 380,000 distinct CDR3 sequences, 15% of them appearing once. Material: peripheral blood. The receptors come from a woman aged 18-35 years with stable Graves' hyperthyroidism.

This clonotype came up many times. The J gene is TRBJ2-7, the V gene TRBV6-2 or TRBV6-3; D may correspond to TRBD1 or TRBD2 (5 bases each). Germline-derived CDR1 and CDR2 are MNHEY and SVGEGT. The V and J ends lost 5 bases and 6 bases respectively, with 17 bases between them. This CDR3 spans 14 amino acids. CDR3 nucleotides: TGTGCCAGCAGTAACCCGGGACCCGGGCGCGAGCAGTACTTC. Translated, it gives CASSNPGPGREQYF.

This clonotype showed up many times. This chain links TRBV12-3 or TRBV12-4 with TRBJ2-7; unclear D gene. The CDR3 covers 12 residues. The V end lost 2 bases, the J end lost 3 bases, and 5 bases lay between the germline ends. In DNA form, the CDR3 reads TGTGCCAGCAGTTTACAGGACTACGAGCAGTACTTC. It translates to CASSLQDYEQYF.

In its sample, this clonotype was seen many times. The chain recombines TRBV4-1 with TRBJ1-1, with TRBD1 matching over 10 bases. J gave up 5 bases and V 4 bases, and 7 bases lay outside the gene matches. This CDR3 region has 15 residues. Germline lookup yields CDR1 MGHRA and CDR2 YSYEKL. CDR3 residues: CASSRDRGGETEAFF. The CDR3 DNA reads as TGCGCCAGCAGCCGGGACAGGGGAGGGGAAACTGAAGCTTTCTTT.

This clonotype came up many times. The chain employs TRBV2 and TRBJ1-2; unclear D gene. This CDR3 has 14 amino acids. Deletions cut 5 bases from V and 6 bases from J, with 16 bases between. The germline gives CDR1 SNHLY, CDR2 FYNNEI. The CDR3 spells CASSILGITNGYTF. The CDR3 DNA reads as TGTGCCAGCAGTATTCTGGGAATAACTAATGGCTACACCTTC.

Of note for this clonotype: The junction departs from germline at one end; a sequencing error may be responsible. The CDR3 reads CASSSGGVNQPQRF. The DNA for the CDR3 is TGTGCCAGCAGCTCCGGTGGGGTGAATCAGCCCCAGCGTTTT. This chain joins TRBV11-2 and TRBJ1-5; D call uncertain. The CDR3 consists of 14 residues. The germline gives CDR1 SGHAT, CDR2 FQNNGV.

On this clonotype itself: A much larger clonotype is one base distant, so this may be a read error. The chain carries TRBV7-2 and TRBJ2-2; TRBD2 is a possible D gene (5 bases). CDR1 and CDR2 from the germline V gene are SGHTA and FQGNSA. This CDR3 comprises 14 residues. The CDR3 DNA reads TGTGCCAGCTTTCGGCAGGCGAACACCGGGGAGCTGTGTTTT. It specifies CASFRQANTGELCF.

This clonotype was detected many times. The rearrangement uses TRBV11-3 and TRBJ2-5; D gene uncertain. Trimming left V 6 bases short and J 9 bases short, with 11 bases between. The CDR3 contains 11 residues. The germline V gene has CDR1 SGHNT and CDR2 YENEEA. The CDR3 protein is CASSQISSQYF. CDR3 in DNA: TGTGCCAGCAGTCAGATTTCTTCCCAGTACTTC.

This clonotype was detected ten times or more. The CDR3 bases are TGTGCCAGCAGTGACAATAACTATGGCTACACCTTC. It is translated as CASSDNNYGYTF. V gene TRBV25-1 combines with J gene TRBJ1-2; D gene ambiguous. Trimming shortened V by 3 bases and J by 1 base, and 3 bases separated the two germline ends. Germline V gives CDR1 MGHDK, CDR2 SYGVNS. CDR3 size: 12 residues.

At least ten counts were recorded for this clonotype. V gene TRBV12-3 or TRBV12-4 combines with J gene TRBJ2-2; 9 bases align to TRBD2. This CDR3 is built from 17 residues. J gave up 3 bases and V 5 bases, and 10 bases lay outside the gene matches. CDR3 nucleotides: TGTGCCAGCAGTCCCTATGGTAGCGGGGGATACACCGGGGAGCTGTTTTTT. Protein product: CASSPYGSGGYTGELFF.

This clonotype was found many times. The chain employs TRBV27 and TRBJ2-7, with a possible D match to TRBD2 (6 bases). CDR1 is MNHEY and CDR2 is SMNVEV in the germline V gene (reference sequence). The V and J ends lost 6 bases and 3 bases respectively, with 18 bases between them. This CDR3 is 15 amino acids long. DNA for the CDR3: TGTGCCAGCAGGAGATCCGGGACTGAAATCTACGAGCAGTACTTC. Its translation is CASRRSGTEIYEQYF.

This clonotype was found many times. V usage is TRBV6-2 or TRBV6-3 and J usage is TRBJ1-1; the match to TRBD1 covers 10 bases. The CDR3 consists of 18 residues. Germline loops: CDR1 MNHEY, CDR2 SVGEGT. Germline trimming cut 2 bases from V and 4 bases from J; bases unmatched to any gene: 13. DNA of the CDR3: TGTGCCAGCAGTTACCCCCCCGGGACAGGGGTGACGGGCACTGAAGCTTTCTTT. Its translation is CASSYPPGTGVTGTEAFF.

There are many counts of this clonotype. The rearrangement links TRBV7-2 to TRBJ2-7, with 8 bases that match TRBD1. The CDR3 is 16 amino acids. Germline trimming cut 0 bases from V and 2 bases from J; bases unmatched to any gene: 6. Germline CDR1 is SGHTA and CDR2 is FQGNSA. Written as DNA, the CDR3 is TGTGCCAGCAGCTTAGCGGGGACAGGCTTACCCTACGAGCAGTACTTC. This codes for CASSLAGTGLPYEQYF.

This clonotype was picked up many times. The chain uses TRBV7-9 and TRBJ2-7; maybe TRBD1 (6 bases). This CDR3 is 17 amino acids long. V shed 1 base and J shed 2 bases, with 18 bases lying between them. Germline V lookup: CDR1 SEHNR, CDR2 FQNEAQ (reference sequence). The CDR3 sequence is CASSLGLGDRIPYEQYF. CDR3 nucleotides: TGTGCCAGCAGCTTAGGTCTGGGAGACAGGATCCCCTACGAGCAGTACTTC.

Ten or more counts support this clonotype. CDR3 in DNA: TGTGCCAGCAGCTCACAGGGGGCGCAGCTTGATGGCTACACCTTC. This codes for CASSSQGAQLDGYTF. This sequence joins TRBV11-1 and TRBJ1-2, with 9 nucleotides matching TRBD1. Germline values: CDR1 SGHAT, CDR2 FQDESV (reference sequence). Trimming removed 4 bases from V and 6 bases from J; junction bases left unmatched: 9. The CDR3 runs 15 residues.

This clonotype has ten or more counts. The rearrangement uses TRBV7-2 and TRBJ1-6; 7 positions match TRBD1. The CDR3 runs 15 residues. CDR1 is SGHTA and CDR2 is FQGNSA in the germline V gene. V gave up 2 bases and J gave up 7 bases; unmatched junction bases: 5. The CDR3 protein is CASSLQTGLNSPLHF. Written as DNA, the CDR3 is TGTGCCAGCAGCTTACAGACAGGGTTAAATTCACCCCTCCACTTT.

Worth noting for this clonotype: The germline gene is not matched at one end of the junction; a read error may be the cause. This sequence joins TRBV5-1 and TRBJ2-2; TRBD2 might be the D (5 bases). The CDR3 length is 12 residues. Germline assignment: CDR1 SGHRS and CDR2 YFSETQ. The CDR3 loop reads CASSLDTGELCF. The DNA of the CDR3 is TGCGCCAGCAGCTTGGACACCGGGGAGCTGTGTTTT.

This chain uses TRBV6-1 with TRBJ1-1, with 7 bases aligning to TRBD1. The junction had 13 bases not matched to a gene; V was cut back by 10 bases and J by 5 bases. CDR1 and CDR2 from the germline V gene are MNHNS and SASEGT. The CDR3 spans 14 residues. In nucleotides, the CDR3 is TGTGCCACTGACGGGGGGACAGCGGGGACTGAAGCTTTCTTT. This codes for CATDGGTAGTEAFF.

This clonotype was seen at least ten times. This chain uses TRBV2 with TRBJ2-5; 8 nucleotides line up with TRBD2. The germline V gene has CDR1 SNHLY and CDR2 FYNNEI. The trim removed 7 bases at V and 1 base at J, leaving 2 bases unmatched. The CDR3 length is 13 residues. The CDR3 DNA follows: TGTGCCAGCAACCGGGGGGGCCAAGAGACCCAGTACTTC. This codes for CASNRGGQETQYF.

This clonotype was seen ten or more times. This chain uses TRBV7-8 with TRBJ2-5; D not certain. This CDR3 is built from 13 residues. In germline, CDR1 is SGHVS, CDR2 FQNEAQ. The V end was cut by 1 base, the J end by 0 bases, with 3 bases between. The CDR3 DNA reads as TGTGCCAGCAGCTTAGGGAACCAAGAGACCCAGTACTTC. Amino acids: CASSLGNQETQYF.

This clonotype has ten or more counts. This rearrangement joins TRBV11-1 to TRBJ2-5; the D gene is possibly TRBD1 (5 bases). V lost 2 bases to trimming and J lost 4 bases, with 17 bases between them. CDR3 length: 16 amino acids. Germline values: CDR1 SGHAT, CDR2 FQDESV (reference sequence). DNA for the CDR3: TGTGCCAGCAGCTTACGCAGGGTAGTTGACAGAGAGACCCAGTACTTC. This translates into CASSLRRVVDRETQYF.

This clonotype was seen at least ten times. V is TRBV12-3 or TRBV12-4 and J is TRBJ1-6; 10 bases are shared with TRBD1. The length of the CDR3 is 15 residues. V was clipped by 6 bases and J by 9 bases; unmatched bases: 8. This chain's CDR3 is CASSRTGGLSSPLHF. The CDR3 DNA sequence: TGTGCCAGCAGCCGGACAGGGGGACTAAGTTCACCCCTCCACTTT.

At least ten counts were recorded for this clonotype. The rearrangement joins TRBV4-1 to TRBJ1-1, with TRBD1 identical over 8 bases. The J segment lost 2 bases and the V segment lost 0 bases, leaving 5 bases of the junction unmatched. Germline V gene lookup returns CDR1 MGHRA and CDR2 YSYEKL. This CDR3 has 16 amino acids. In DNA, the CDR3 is TGCGCCAGCAGCCAAGAGACAGGGGCGATTAACACTGAAGCTTTCTTT. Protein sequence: CASSQETGAINTEAFF.

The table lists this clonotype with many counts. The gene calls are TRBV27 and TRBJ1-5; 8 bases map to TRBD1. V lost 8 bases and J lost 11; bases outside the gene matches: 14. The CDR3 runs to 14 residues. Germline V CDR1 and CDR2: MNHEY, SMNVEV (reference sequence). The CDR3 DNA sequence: TGTGCCAGCCGTTCGTTCAGGGGGCTGACCTCCCAGCATTTT. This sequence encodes CASRSFRGLTSQHF.